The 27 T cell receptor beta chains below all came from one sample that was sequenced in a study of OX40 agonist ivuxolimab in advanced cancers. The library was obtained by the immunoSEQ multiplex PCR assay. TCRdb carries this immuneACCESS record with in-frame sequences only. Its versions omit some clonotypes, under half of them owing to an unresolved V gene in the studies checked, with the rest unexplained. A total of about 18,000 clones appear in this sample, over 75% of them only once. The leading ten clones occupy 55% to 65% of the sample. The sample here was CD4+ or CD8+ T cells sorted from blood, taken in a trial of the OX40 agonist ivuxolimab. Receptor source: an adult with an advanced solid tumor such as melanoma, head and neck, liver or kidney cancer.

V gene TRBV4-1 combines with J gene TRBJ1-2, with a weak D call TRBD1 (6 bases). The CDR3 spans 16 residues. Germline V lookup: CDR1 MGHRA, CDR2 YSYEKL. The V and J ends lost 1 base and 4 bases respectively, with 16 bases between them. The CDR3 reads CASSQGGGAGSYGYTF. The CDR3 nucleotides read TGCGCCAGCAGCCAAGGAGGGGGGGCAGGGAGCTATGGCTACACCTTC.

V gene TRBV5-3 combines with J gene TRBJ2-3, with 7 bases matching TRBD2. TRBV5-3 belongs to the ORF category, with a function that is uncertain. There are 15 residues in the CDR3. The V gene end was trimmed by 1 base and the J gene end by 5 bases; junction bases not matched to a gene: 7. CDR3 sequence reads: CARSLLAGAVDTQYF. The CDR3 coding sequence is TGTGCCAGAAGCTTGTTGGCGGGAGCGGTAGATACGCAGTATTTT.

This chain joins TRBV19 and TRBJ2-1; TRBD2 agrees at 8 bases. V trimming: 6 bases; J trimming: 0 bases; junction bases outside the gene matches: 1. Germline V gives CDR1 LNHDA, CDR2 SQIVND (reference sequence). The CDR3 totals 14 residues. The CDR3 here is CASRGTSSYNEQFF. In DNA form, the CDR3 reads TGTGCCAGTAGAGGGACTAGCTCCTACAATGAGCAGTTCTTC.

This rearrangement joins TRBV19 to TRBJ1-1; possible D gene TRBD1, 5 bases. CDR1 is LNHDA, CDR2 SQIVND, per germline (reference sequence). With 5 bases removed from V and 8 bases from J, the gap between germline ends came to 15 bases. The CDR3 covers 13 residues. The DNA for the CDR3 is TGTGCCAGTAGTGAGACAGTCAACATGGAAGCTTTCTTT. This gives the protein CASSETVNMEAFF.

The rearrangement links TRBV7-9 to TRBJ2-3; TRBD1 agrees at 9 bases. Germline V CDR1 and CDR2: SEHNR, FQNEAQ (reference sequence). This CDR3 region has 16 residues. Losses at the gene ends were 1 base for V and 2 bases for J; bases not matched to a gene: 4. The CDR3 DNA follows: TGTGCCAGCAGCTTAGGGGGGACAGGGATCACAGATACGCAGTATTTT. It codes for CASSLGGTGITDTQYF.

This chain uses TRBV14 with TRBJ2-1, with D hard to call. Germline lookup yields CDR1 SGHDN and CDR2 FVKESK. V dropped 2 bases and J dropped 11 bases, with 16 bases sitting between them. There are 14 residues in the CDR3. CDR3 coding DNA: TGTGCCAGCAGCCAATACGTAGAAGGCTATCAGCAGTTCTTC. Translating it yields CASSQYVEGYQQFF.

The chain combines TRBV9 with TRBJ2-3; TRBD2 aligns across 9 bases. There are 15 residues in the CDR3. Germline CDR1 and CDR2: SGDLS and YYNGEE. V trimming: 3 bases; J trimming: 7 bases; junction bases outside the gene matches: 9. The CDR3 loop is CASSGGRGGTNTQYF. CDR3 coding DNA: TGTGCCAGCAGCGGCGGGCGGGGGGGCACGAATACGCAGTATTTT.

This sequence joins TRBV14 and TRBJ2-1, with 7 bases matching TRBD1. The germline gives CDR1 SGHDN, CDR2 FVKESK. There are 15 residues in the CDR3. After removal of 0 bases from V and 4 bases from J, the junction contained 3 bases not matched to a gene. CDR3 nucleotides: TGTGCCAGCAGCCAAGACAGGGGGATTTACAATGAGCAGTTCTTC. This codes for CASSQDRGIYNEQFF.

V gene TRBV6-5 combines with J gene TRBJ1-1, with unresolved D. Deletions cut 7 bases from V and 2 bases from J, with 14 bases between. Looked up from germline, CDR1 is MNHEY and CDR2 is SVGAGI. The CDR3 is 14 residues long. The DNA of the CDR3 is TGTGCCAGCACGAAATCCCCAGGAAACACTGAAGCTTTCTTT. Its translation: CASTKSPGNTEAFF.

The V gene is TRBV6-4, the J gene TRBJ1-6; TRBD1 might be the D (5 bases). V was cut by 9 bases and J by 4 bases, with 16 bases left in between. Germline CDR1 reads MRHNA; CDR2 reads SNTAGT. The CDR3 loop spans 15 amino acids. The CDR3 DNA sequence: TGTGCCAGATGGAGGGGCGATAGGTATAATTCACCCCTCCACTTT. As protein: CARWRGDRYNSPLHF.

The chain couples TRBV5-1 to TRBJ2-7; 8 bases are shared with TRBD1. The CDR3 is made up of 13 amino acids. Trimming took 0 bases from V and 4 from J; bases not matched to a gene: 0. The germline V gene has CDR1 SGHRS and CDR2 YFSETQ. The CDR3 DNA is TGCGCCAGCAGCTTGGGGGACAGGTACGAGCAGTACTTC. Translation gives CASSLGDRYEQYF.

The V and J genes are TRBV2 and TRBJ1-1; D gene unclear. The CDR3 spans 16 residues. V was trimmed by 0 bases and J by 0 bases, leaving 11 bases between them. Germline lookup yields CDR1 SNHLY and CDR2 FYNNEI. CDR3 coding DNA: TGTGCCAGCAGTGAAGCGCTTCCAGCTATGAACACTGAAGCTTTCTTT. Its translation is CASSEALPAMNTEAFF. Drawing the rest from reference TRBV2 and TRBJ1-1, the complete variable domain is EPEVTQTPSHQVTQMGQEVILRCVPISNHLYFYWYRQILGQKVEFLVSFYNNEISEKSEIFDDQFSVERPDGSNFTLKIRSTKLEDSAMYFCASSEALPAMNTEAFFGQGTRLTVV.

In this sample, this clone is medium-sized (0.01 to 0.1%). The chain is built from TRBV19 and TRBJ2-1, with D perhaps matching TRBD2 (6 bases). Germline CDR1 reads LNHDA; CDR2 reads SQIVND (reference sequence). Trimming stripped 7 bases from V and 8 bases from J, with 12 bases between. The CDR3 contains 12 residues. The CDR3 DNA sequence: TGTGCCAGTAAAACGGGAGTTGATGAGCAGTTCTTC. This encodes CASKTGVDEQFF.

The CDR3 DNA reads TGTGCCACCAGCAGAGGCTGGACAGGGGGCCTGGACACTGAAGCTTTCTTT. Protein sequence: CATSRGWTGGLDTEAFF. This sequence joins TRBV15 and TRBJ1-1; 11 nucleotides align to TRBD1. The CDR3 runs 17 residues. Germline CDR1 is LNHNV and CDR2 is YYDKDF (reference sequence). After removal of 1 base from V and 3 bases from J, the junction contained 7 bases not matched to a gene.

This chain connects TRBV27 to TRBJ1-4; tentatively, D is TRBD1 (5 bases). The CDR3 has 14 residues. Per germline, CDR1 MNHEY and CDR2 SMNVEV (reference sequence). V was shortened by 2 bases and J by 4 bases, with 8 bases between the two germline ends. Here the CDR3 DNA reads TGTGCCAGCAGTTTAGCGGGGCGTAATGAAAAACTGTTTTTT. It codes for CASSLAGRNEKLFF.

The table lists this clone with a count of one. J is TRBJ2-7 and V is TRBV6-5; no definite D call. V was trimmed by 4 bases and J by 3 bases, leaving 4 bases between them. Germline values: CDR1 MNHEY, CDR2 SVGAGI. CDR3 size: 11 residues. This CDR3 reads CASSFGYEQYF. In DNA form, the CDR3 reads TGTGCCAGCAGTTTCGGCTACGAGCAGTACTTC.

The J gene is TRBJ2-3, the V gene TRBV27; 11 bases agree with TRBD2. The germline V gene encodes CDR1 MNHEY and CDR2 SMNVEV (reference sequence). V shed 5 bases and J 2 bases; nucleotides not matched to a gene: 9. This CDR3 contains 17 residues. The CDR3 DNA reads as TGTGCCAGCAGTCAATCGTCTAGCGGGGGGAACACAGATACGCAGTATTTT. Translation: CASSQSSSGGNTDTQYF.

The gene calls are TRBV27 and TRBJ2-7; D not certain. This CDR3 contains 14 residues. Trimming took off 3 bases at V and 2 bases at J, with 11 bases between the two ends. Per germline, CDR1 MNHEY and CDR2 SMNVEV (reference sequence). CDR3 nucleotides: TGTGCCAGCAGTTTCGCAGGCCAGACCTACGAGCAGTACTTC. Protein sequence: CASSFAGQTYEQYF.

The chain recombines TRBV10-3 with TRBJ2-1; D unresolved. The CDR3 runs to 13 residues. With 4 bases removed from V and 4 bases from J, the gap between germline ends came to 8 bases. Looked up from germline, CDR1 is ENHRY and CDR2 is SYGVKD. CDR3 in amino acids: CAISAGIYNEQFF. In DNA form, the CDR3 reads TGTGCCATCAGTGCTGGAATATACAATGAGCAGTTCTTC.

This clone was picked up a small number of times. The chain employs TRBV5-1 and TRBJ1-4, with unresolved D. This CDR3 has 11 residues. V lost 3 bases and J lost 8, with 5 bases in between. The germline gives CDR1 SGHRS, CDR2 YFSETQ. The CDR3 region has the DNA TGCGCCAGCAGCTACAGCGAAAAACTGTTTTTT. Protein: CASSYSEKLFF.

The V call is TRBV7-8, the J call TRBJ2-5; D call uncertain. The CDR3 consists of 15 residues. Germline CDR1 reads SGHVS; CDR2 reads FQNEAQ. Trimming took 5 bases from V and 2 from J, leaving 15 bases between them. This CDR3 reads CASSPLISAQETQYF. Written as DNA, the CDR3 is TGTGCCAGCAGCCCCCTAATAAGTGCTCAAGAGACCCAGTACTTC. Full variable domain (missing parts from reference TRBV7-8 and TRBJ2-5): GAGVSQSPRYKVAKRGQDVALRCDPISGHVSLFWYQQALGQGPEFLTYFQNEAQLDKSGLPSDRFFAERPEGSVSTLKIQRTQQEDSAVYLCASSPLISAQETQYFGPGTRLLVL.

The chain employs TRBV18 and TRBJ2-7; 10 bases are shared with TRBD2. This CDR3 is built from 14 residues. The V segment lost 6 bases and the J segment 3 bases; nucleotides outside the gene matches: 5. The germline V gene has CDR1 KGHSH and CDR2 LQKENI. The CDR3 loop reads CASSTGTSVYEQYF. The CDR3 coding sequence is TGTGCCAGCTCTACCGGGACTAGCGTCTACGAGCAGTACTTC.

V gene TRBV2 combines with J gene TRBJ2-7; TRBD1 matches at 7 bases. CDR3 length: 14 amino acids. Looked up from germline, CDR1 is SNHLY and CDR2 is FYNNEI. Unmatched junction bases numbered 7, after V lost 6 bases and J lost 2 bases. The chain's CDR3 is CASSPLTGTYEQYF. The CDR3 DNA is TGTGCCAGCAGCCCACTGACAGGGACCTACGAGCAGTACTTC.

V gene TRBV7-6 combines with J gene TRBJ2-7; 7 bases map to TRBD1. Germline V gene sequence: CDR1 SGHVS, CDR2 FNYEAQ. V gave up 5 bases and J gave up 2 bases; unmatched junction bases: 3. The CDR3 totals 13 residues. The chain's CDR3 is CASSAGTAYEQYF. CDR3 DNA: TGTGCCAGCAGCGCCGGGACAGCCTACGAGCAGTACTTC. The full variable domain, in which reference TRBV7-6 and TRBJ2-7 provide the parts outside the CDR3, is GAGVSQSPRYKVTKRGQDVALRCDPISGHVSLYWYRQALGQGPEFLTYFNYEAQQDKSGLPNDRFSAERPEGSISTLTIQRTEQRDSAMYRCASSAGTAYEQYFGPGTRLTVT.

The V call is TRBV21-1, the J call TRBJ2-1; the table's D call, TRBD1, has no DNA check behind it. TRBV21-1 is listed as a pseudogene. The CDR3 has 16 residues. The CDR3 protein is CASSKTVPSQGNEQFF. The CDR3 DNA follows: TGTGCCAGCAGCAAAACCGTACCTTCACAGGGCAATGAGCAGTTCTTC.

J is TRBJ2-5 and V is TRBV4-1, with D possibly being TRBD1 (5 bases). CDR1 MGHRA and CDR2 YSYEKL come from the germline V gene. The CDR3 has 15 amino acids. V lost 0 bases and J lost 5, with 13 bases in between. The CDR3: CASSQESREGETQYF. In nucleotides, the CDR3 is TGCGCCAGCAGCCAAGAATCCAGGGAAGGGGAGACCCAGTACTTC.

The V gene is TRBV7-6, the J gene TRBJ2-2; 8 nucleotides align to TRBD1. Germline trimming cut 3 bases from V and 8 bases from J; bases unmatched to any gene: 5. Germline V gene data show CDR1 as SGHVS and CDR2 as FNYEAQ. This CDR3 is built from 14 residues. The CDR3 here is CASSLQQGVGELFF. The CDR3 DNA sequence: TGTGCCAGCAGCTTGCAACAGGGGGTTGGGGAGCTGTTTTTT.